The source of this T cell receptor (beta chain) is a study of regulatory T cells in long-lasting Graves disease. This clonotype was counted many times. The antigen remains unidentified. CDR3-region Arm-PCR and iRepertoire HTBI primers produced the TCR beta libraries. One entry per CDR3 protein results from TCRdb running MiXCR on the multiplex PCR reads. The table includes about 450,000 distinct CDR3 sequences, 16% detected once. Germline assignment: CDR1 SNHLY and CDR2 FYNNEI. The CDR3 has 15 residues. Germline trimming cut 6 bases from V and 6 bases from J; bases unmatched to any gene: 6. Sample time point: newly diagnosed GD, antithyroid drugs for less than 3 months. PBMC RNA was the source of the TCR library. Study-wide findings and caveats: Sample size was small, which may have lowered accuracy. The analysis examined peripheral blood only and excluded thyroid tissue.

These same data were also listed under a study on T cells in Graves' hyperthyroidism and ophthalmopathy.

The clonotype originates from a woman younger than 45 with Graves disease. V and J are TRBV2 and TRBJ2-3; TRBD2 aligns across 13 bases. Here the sequenced sample was peripheral blood mononuclear cells (PBMCs), taken at new diagnosis, from a patient treated with antithyroid drugs. The CDR3 protein is CASSWTSGSLDTQYF. The CDR3 region has the DNA TGTGCCAGCAGCTGGACTAGCGGGAGTCTTGATACGCAGTATTTT.